This TCR beta chain came from a study of blood T cell repertoires in COVID-19. At the level of the study: The United States, Italy and Spain were the sources of the acute and convalescent COVID-19 samples. PBMCs, B-cell-depleted T cells, or T cells provided the cDNA or gDNA that made up the material.

This clone was seen just once. Authors' analysis steps: Quantification of nucleated cells was approximated via reference gene primer amplification. The repertoire was sequenced with immunoSEQ multiplex PCR; TCRdb's copy has only in-frame clones and lacks some. That table gives V, J and clone size, and the DNA gave D and trimming. The sample lists some 110,000 clones; roughly 80% were seen once. The source of this sequence is a woman of 80 years or more with acute or convalescent COVID-19. Sequenced sample: peripheral blood.

DNA for the CDR3: TGTGCCAGCAGTATCGAGTCAGGGTCTAATGAAAAACTGTTTTTT. This codes for CASSIESGSNEKLFF. The rearrangement links TRBV2 to TRBJ1-4; TRBD1 is a possible D gene (5 bases). The CDR3 length is 15 residues. Germline V gives CDR1 SNHLY, CDR2 FYNNEI. Trimming took 5 bases from V and 3 from J, leaving 13 bases between them.